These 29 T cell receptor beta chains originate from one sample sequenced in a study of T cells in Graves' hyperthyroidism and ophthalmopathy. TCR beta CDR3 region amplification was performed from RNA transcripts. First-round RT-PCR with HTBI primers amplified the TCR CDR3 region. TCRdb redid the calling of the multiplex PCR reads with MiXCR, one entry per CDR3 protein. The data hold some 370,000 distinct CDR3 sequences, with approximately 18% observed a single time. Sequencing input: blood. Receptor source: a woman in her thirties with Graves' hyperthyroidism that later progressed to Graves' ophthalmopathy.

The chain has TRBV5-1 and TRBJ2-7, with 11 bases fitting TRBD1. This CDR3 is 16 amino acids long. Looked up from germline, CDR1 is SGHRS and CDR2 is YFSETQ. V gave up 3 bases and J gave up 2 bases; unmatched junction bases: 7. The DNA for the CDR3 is TGCGCCAGCAGCTCGTACCGGGACAGGGGGACCTACGAGCAGTACTTC. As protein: CASSSYRDRGTYEQYF.

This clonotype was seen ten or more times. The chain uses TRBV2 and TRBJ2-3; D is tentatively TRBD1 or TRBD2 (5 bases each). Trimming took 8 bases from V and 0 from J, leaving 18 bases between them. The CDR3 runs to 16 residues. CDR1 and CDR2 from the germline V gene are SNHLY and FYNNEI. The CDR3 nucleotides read TGTGCCAGCGAACTTTTACCCGGGGCCAGCACAGATACGCAGTATTTT. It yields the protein CASELLPGASTDTQYF. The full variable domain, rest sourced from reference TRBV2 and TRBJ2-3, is EPEVTQTPSHQVTQMGQEVILRCVPISNHLYFYWYRQILGQKVEFLVSFYNNEISEKSEIFDDQFSVERPDGSNFTLKIRSTKLEDSAMYFCASELLPGASTDTQYFGPGTRLTVL.

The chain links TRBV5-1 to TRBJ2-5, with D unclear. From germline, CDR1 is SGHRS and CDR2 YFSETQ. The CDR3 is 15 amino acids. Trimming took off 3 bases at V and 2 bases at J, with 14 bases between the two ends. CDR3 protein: CASSSLPGAQETQYF. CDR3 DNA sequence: TGCGCCAGCAGCTCACTTCCAGGTGCACAAGAGACCCAGTACTTC.

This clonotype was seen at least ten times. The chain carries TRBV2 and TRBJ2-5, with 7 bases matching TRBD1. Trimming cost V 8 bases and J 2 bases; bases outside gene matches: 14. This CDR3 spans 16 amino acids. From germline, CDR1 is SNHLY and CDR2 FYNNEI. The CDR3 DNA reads TGTGCCAGCCCCGACCAGGCGACAGGGCCTCAAGAGACCCAGTACTTC. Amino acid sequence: CASPDQATGPQETQYF.

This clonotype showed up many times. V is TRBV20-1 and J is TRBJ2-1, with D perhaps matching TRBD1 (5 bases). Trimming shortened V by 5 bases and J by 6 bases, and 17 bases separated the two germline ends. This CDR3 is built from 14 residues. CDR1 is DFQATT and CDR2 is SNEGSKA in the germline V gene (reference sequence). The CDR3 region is CSASWGSTSNEQFF. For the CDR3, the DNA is TGCAGTGCTTCGTGGGGCAGTACCTCCAATGAGCAGTTCTTC.

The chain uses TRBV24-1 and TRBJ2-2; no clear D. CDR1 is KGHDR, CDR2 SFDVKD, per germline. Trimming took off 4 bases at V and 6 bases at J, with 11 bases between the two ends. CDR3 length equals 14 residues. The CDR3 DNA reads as TGTGCCACCAGTGAAGCCCCATTCGCCGGGGAGCTGTTTTTT. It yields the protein CATSEAPFAGELFF.

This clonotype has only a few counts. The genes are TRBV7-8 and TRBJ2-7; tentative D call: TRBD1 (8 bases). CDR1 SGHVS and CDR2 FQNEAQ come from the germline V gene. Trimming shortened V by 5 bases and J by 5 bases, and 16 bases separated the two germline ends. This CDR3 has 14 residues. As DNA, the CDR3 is TGTGCCAGCAGCCAATACAGGGGGGGGAACGAGCAGTACTTC. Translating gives CASSQYRGGNEQYF.

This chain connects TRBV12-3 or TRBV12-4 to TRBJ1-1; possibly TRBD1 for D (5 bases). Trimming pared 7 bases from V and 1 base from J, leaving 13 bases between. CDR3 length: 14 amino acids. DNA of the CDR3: TGTGCCAGCACCCCGGACACCTGGAACACTGAAGCTTTCTTT. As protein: CASTPDTWNTEAFF.

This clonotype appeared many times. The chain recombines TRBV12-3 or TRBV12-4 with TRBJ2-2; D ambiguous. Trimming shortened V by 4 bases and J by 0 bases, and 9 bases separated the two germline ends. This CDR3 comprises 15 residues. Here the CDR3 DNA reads TGTGCCAGCAGTTCGTCCGGGTCGAACACCGGGGAGCTGTTTTTT. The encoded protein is CASSSSGSNTGELFF.

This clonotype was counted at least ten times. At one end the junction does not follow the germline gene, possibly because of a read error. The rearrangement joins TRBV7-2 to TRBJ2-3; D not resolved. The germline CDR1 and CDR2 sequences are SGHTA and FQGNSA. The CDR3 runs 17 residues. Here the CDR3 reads CASSLGRREDPTDTRYF. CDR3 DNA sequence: TGTGCCAGCAGCTTAGGCCGTAGAGAGGACCCCACAGATACGCGGTATTTT.

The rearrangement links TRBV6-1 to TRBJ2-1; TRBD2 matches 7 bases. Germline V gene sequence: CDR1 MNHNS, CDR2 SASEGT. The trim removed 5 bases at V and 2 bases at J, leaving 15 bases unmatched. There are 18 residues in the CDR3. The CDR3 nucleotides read TGTGCCAGCAGTATACTTCCCTACGGGGGGAGAACCTACAATGAGCAGTTCTTC. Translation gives CASSILPYGGRTYNEQFF.

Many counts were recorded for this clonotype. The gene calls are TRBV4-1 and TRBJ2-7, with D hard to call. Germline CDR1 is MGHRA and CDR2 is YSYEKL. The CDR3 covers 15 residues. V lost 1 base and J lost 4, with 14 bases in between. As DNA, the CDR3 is TGCGCCAGCAGCCAAGTAATGTGGGCCAAGTACGAGCAGTACTTC. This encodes CASSQVMWAKYEQYF.

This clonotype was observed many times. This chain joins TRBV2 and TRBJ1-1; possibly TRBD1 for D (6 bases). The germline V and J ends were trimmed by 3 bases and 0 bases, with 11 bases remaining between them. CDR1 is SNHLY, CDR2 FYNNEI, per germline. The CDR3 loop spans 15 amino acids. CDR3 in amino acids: CASSEDRNMNTEAFF. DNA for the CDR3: TGTGCCAGCAGTGAGGACAGAAACATGAACACTGAAGCTTTCTTT.

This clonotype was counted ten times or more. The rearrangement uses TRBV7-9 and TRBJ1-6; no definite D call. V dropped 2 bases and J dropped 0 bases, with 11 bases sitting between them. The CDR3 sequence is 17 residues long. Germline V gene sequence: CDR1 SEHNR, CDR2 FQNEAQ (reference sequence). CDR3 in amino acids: CASSLIPASSYNSPLHF. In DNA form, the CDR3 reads TGTGCCAGCAGCTTAATTCCCGCCAGCTCCTATAATTCACCCCTCCACTTT.

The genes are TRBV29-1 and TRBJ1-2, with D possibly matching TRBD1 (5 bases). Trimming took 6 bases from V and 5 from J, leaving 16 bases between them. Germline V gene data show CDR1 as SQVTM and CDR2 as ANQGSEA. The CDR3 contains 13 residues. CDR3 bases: TGCAGCGTCCGGTCAGAGCAGGGTTATGGCTACACCTTC. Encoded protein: CSVRSEQGYGYTF.

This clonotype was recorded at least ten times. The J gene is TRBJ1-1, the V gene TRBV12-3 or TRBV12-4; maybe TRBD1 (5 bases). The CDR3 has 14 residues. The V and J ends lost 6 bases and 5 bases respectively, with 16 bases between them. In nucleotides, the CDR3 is TGTGCCAGCAGCCAAATGGGGGGGAGGACTGAAGCTTTCTTT. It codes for CASSQMGGRTEAFF.

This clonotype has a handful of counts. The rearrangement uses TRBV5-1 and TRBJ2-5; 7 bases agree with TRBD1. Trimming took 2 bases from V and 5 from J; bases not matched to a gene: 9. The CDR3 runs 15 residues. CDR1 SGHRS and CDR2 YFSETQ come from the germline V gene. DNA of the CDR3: TGCGCCAGCAGCTTCGGGGACAGACAACGGGAGACCCAGTACTTC. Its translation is CASSFGDRQRETQYF.

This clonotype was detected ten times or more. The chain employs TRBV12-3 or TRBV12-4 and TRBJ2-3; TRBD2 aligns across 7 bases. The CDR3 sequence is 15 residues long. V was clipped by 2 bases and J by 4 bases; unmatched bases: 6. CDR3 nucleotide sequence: TGTGCCAGCAGTTTATGGGGGACTAATTCAGATACGCAGTATTTT. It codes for CASSLWGTNSDTQYF.

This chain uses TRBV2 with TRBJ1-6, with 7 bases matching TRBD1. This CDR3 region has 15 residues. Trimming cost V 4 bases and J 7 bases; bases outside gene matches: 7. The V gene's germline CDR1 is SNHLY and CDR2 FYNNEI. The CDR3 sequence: CASSVKGGGNSPLHF. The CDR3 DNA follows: TGTGCCAGCAGTGTGAAAGGGGGCGGGAATTCACCCCTCCACTTT.

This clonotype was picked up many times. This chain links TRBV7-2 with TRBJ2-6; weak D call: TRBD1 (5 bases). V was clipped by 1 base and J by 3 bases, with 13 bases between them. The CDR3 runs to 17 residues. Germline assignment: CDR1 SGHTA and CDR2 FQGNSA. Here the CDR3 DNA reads TGTGCCAGCAGCTTAGTCCAGGGTCTAGGTGGGGCCAACGTCCTGACTTTC. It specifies CASSLVQGLGGANVLTF.

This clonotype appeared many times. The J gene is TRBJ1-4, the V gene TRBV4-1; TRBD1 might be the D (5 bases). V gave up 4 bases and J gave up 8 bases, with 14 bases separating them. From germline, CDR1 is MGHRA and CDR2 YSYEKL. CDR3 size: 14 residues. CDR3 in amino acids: CASSLFGASEKLFF. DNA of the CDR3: TGCGCCAGCAGCCTGTTTGGGGCATCGGAAAAACTGTTTTTT.

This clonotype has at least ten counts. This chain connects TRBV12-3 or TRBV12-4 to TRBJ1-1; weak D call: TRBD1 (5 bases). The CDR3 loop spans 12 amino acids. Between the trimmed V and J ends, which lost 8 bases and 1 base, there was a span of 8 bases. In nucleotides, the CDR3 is TGTGCCAGCGTGGGACCGAACACTGAAGCTTTCTTT. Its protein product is CASVGPNTEAFF.

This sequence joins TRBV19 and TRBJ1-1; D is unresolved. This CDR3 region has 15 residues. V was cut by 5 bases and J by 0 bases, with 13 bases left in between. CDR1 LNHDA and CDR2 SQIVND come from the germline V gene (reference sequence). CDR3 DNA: TGTGCCAGTAGTTTACAAGCACAAATGAACACTGAAGCTTTCTTT. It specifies CASSLQAQMNTEAFF.

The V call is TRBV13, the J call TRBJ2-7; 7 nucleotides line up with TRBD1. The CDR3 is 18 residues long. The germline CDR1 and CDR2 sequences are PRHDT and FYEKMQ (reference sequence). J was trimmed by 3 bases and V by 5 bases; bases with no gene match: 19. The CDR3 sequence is CASSPSTGTDMPNYEQYF. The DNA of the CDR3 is TGTGCCAGCAGCCCGTCGACAGGGACCGATATGCCAAACTACGAGCAGTACTTC.

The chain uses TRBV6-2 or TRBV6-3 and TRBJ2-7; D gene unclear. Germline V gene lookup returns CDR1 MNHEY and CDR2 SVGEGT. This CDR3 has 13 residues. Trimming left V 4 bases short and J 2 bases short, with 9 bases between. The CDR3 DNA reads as TGTGCCAGCAGTTGGGGTATAACCTACGAGCAGTACTTC. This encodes CASSWGITYEQYF.

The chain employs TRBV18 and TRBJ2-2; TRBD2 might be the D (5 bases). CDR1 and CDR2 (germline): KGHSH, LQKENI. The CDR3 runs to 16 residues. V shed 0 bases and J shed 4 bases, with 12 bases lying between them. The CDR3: CASSPPSSRATGELFF. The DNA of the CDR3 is TGTGCCAGCTCACCACCTTCTAGCCGGGCCACCGGGGAGCTGTTTTTT.

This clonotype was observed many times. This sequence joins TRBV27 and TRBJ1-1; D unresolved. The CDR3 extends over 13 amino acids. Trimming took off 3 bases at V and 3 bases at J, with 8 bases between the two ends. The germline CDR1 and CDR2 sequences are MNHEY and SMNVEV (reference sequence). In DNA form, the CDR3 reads TGTGCCAGCAGTTTCACGGGATACACTGAAGCTTTCTTT. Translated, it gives CASSFTGYTEAFF.

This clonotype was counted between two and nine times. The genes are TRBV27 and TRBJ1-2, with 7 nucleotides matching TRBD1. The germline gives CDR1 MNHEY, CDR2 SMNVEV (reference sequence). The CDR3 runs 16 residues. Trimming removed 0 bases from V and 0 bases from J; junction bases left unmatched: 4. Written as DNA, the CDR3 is TGTGCCAGCAGTTTATCGGGACAGCTACCTAACTATGGCTACACCTTC. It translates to CASSLSGQLPNYGYTF.

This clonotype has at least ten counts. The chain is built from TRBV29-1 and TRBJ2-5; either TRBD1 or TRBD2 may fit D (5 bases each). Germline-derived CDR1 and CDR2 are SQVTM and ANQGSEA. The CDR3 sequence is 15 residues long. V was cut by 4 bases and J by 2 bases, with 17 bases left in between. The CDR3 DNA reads TGCAGCGTTGTAAATTGGGGGATATCACAAGAGACCCAGTACTTC. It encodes CSVVNWGISQETQYF.